The rows below give T cell receptor beta chains drawn from one sample of a study of cytomegalovirus exposure and HLA in healthy donors. The data were produced by immunoSEQ multiplex PCR, yet TCRdb's version contains in-frame clones alone and is incomplete. The sample has about 110,000 clones, about 88% seen once. Sample: PBMCs. The receptor set was obtained from a woman under 30 in good health and CMV-seropositive. Both conserved end residues are part of each CDR3. The order of the fields is J gene, V gene, D gene, clone size, CDR3 protein, CDR3 DNA. A D gene is named only where the DNA matches it firmly. A clone size is listed for some rows: how often the clone was seen (once, few, many), or a class if it is expanded.

TRBJ1-6,TRBV6-4,TRBD1,-,CASSEQGLGVGSPLHF,TGTGCCAGCAGCGAACAGGGGCTTGGGGTTGGGTCACCCCTCCACTTT
TRBJ2-3,TRBV5-1,-,-,CASSLEGSEGDTQYF,TGCGCCAGCAGCTTGGAAGGTAGCGAGGGAGATACGCAGTATTTT
TRBJ1-1,TRBV5-5,TRBD1,few,CASRYGQGAMNTEAFF,TGTGCCAGCAGGTATGGACAGGGAGCCATGAACACTGAAGCTTTCTTT
TRBJ1-2,TRBV19,TRBD1,-,CAITDRFGGYTF,TGTGCCATCACGGACAGGTTCGGCGGCTACACCTTC
TRBJ1-5,TRBV6-1,TRBD1,few,CASSGRGRGQPQHF,TGTGCCAGCAGCGGCAGGGGGCGCGGTCAGCCCCAGCATTTT
TRBJ2-7,TRBV19,-,few,CASGQLDSYEQYF,TGTGCCAGCGGACAGCTGGACTCCTACGAGCAGTACTTC
TRBJ2-2,TRBV14,-,-,CASSRSSRTGELFF,TGTGCCAGCAGCCGGTCTAGCAGGACCGGGGAGCTGTTTTTT
TRBJ2-4,TRBV6-4,-,once,CASSDGSGIQYF,TGTGCCAGCAGTGACGGGTCAGGCATTCAGTACTTC
TRBJ2-7,TRBV4-2,TRBD1,-,CASSQVSLQGDEQYF,TGTGCCAGCAGCCAAGTCTCCTTACAGGGGGACGAGCAGTACTTC
TRBJ2-1,TRBV5-1,-,once,CASSTQSIYNEQFF,TGCGCCAGCAGTACACAGAGCATCTACAATGAGCAGTTCTTC
TRBJ2-4,TRBV4-2,TRBD1,-,CASSQGGQGGDIQYF,TGTGCCAGCAGCCAAGGAGGACAGGGTGGGGACATTCAGTACTTC
TRBJ1-5,TRBV6-1,-,-,CASSPGRRANQPQHF,TGTGCCAGCAGCCCCGGTCGGAGGGCCAATCAGCCCCAGCATTTT
TRBJ1-4,TRBV7-2,TRBD1,-,CASSRRMDRATNEKLFF,TGTGCCAGCAGCCGCAGAATGGACAGGGCGACTAATGAAAAACTGTTTTTT
TRBJ2-7,TRBV6-1,TRBD1,-,CASSGGQGGWYEQYF,TGTGCCAGCAGTGGGGGACAGGGAGGATGGTACGAGCAGTACTTC
TRBJ2-1,TRBV29-1,TRBD2,-,CSVTGLAAYNEQFF,TGCAGCGTCACGGGACTAGCGGCGTACAATGAGCAGTTCTTC
TRBJ2-5,TRBV28,-,once,CASSLGASETQYF,TGTGCCAGCAGTTTGGGGGCCTCGGAGACCCAGTACTTC
TRBJ2-2,TRBV27,-,-,CATQPGSNTGELFF,TGTGCCACCCAGCCAGGGTCGAACACCGGGGAGCTGTTTTTT
TRBJ2-2,TRBV19,TRBD2,-,CASSMRGATGELFF,TGTGCCAGTAGTATGCGGGGGGCCACCGGGGAGCTGTTTTTT
TRBJ2-7,TRBV18,TRBD1,-,CASSPRDRSTSYEQYF,TGTGCCAGCTCACCACGGGACAGGTCAACCTCCTACGAGCAGTACTTC
TRBJ1-1,TRBV28,-,-,CASSLTRIEAFF,TGTGCCAGCAGCCTAACGAGGATTGAAGCTTTCTTT
TRBJ1-5,TRBV29-1,TRBD1,-,CSVSGGGGNQPQHF,TGCAGCGTCAGCGGAGGGGGCGGCAATCAGCCCCAGCATTTT
TRBJ1-3,TRBV10-2,-,-,CASSEDRNTIYF,TGCGCCAGCAGTGAGGACAGAAACACCATATATTTT
TRBJ1-5,TRBV19,TRBD1,-,CASSNQSRWTGGAYSNQPQHF,TGTGCCAGTAGTAATCAAAGTAGGTGGACAGGGGGAGCTTATAGCAATCAGCCCCAGCATTTT
TRBJ2-3,TRBV18,-,-,CASSPNVADTQYF,TGTGCCAGCTCACCGAACGTAGCAGATACGCAGTATTTT